The clone carrying this T cell receptor (beta chain) was counted between two and nine times. The CDR3 is 18 residues long. V lost 6 bases and J lost 1, with 24 bases in between. Germline CDR1 is MNHEY and CDR2 is SMNVEV (reference sequence). What was amplified from RNA transcripts were TCR beta CDR3 regions. TCR CDR3 regions were first amplified by RT-PCR with HTBI primers. TCRdb passed the multiplex PCR reads through MiXCR, listing each CDR3 protein once. The table records 500,000 to 600,000 distinct CDR3 sequences, over 15% of them present only once. The data belong to a study of T cells in Graves' hyperthyroidism and ophthalmopathy.

The V and J genes are TRBV27 and TRBJ1-2; the D is unclear. The TCR comes from a woman younger than 35 with Graves' hyperthyroidism. Sequenced input: blood. CDR3 nucleotide sequence: TGTGCCAGCAGCCCTGGGATTGGCCTGACTACATTTAACTATGGCTACACCTTC. This codes for CASSPGIGLTTFNYGYTF.